The entry below gives a single T cell receptor beta chain sequence along with its context. Its cognate antigen has yet to be identified. There are no base qualities to consult, and no much larger clone falls within one base. The germline V gene (reference sequence) sets CDR1 to MNHEY and CDR2 to SMNVEV. Trimming takes 2 bases from V and 2 bases from J, and the germline ends sit 14 bases apart. Including the terminal cysteine and phenylalanine, the CDR3 comprises 16 residues. Of the read, only the CDR3 DNA is kept; its 48 bases are in frame from base 1. This sample is drawn from a study of blood T cell repertoires in COVID-19 (dated by TCRdb to about 2020). For the wider study: The collaborator samples originated in the United States, Italy and Spain and spanned the acute and convalescent phases of COVID-19. Where HLA class I and class II types were available, the types were taken from metadata supplied by the sample provider, not from assay-based typing. Samples came from the ongoing ImmuneRACE study (first 160 participants) plus 1,254 subjects from 6 global collaborators. Subjects who had been exposed to COVID-19, were actively infected with it, or had recovered from it provided the deeply sampled blood TCRbeta repertoires that made up the dataset. The prospective study material was composed of cDNA or gDNA derived from T cells, B-cell-depleted T cells, or PBMCs. Sample metadata almost always included a de-identified subject ID, COVID-19 status, age in years and sex. The repertoires were released in a freely available public database meant as a resource for research on the immune response to SARS-CoV-2.

At one collaborating source in Seattle, patients were enrolled during active infection and were followed longitudinally through the course of disease. The collaborating institutions used their own protocols to collect whole blood in K2EDTA tubes. For TCRbeta analysis, collaborators shipped samples in one of three forms: frozen whole blood, isolated PBMCs, or DNA extracted from either of those sample types. The paper's findings and limits, for the study overall: The amount of clinical and demographic metadata varied by source and participant and was provided uncurated.

The immunoSEQ Assay, a bias-controlled multiplex PCR, was used to amplify TCRbeta CDR3 regions from genomic DNA. The study's processing was this. Nucleated cell counts per sample were estimated from amplification of reference gene primers within the assay. To quantify the absolute abundance of each unique TCRbeta CDR3 rearrangement, sequence reads were collapsed and filtered. Productive Simpson clonality was computed per sample as the square root of Simpson's diversity index over productive rearrangements. TCRdb's version of the immuneACCESS table is confined to in-frame rearrangements and falls short of the full clone set. An unresolved V gene accounts for under half of the shortfall where checked; the remainder is of unknown origin. For V, J and clone size, that table is used; D and trimming come from the DNA. This sample lists some 270,000 clones; 65% to 85% were detected once. The ten largest clones represent 15% to 18% of the sample.

Sequenced sample: peripheral blood. The chain couples TRBV27 to TRBJ2-3; a tentative D call is TRBD1 (6 bases match). This TCR was sampled from a person aged 70 to 85 with COVID-19, enrolled during active disease. The DNA sequence follows: TGTGCCAGCAGTTTAGATTCAGGGGTGGCCACAGATACGCAGTATTTT. Its translation reads: CASSLDSGVATDTQYF.